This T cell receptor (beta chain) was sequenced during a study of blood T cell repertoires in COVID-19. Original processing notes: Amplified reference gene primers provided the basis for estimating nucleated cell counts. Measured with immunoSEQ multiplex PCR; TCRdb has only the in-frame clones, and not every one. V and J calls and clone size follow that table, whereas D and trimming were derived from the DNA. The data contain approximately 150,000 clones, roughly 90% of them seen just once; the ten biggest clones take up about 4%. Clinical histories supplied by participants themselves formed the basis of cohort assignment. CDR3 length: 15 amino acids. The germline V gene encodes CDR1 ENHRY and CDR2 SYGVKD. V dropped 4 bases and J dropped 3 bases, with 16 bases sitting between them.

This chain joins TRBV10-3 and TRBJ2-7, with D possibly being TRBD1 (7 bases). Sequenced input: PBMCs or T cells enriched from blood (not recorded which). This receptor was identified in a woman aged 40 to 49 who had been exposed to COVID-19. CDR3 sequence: CAISGGAGGDYEQYF. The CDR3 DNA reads TGTGCCATCAGTGGGGGGGCAGGGGGTGACTACGAGCAGTACTTC.